The 17 T cell receptor beta chains listed next were all sequenced from one sample in a study of T cells in Graves' hyperthyroidism and ophthalmopathy. Amplified TCR beta CDR3 regions derived from RNA transcripts. HTBI primers were employed in a first-round RT-PCR of the TCR CDR3. Each CDR3 protein gets one entry after TCRdb re-called the multiplex PCR reads with MiXCR. The data contain 280,000 or so distinct CDR3 sequences, 15% of them singletons. The sample taken for sequencing was blood. The receptors shown here come from a woman aged 45 to 65 with Graves' hyperthyroidism that later progressed to Graves' ophthalmopathy.

In regard to this clonotype: One junction end does not reproduce the germline sequence, and a read error may be involved. This sequence joins TRBV19 and TRBJ1-1, with 9 bases that match TRBD1. Germline values: CDR1 LNHDA, CDR2 SQIVND (reference sequence). This CDR3 has 13 residues. The CDR3 here is CVSSTTGGWEAFF. The DNA for the CDR3 is TGTGTCAGTAGTACTACAGGGGGCTGGGAAGCTTTCTTT.

This clonotype was picked up many times. V gene TRBV28 combines with J gene TRBJ2-7; perhaps TRBD2 as D (5 bases). The CDR3 consists of 13 residues. V lost 5 bases to trimming and J lost 7 bases, with 15 bases between them. Looked up from germline, CDR1 is MDHEN and CDR2 is SYDVKM. CDR3 sequence reads: CASSPALAFEQYF. In DNA form, the CDR3 reads TGTGCCAGCAGTCCCGCATTAGCGTTTGAGCAGTACTTC.

This clonotype has at least ten counts. The chain is built from TRBV5-1 and TRBJ1-1; the D gene is possibly TRBD1 (6 bases). V gave up 4 bases and J gave up 7 bases, with 14 bases separating them. The germline V gene has CDR1 SGHRS and CDR2 YFSETQ. The CDR3 contains 13 residues. Here the CDR3 DNA reads TGCGCCAGCAGCCCGAAGGGGGAGGGTGAAGCTTTCTTT. This translates into CASSPKGEGEAFF. Drawing the rest from reference TRBV5-1 and TRBJ1-1, the complete variable domain is KAGVTQTPRYLIKTRGQQVTLSCSPISGHRSVSWYQQTPGQGLQFLFEYFSETQRNKGNFPGRFSGRQFSNSRSEMNVSTLELGDSALYLCASSPKGEGEAFFGQGTRLTVV.

This clonotype has more than one count but fewer than ten. J is TRBJ2-7 and V is TRBV20-1; TRBD2 matches 7 bases. Germline CDR1 is DFQATT and CDR2 is SNEGSKA (reference sequence). The V segment lost 1 base and the J segment 7 bases; nucleotides outside the gene matches: 13. The CDR3 has 15 amino acids. The CDR3 region is CSARASSGGLWEQYF. The CDR3 DNA is TGCAGTGCTAGAGCCTCTAGCGGAGGGCTTTGGGAGCAGTACTTC.

J is TRBJ2-5 and V is TRBV19, with TRBD1 matching 7 bases. V trimming: 4 bases; J trimming: 4 bases; junction bases outside the gene matches: 0. This CDR3 comprises 12 residues. Germline lookup yields CDR1 LNHDA and CDR2 SQIVND (reference sequence). CDR3 sequence reads: CASSTGGETQYF. In nucleotides, the CDR3 is TGTGCCAGTAGTACAGGGGGAGAGACCCAGTACTTC.

There are many counts of this clonotype. The rearrangement joins TRBV7-9 to TRBJ2-1; a weak D match, TRBD2 (6 bases). There are 15 residues in the CDR3. Germline CDR1 and CDR2: SEHNR and FQNEAQ (reference sequence). V was pared by 5 bases and J by 2 bases, with 13 bases between. The CDR3 sequence is CASSRRDGAYNEQFF. The CDR3, as DNA: TGTGCCAGCAGCCGGAGGGACGGAGCCTACAATGAGCAGTTCTTC.

This clonotype was counted between two and nine times. The chain employs TRBV4-2 and TRBJ1-2; TRBD1 aligns across 10 bases. Germline V gene data show CDR1 as LGHNA and CDR2 as YNFKEQ. CDR3 length: 16 residues. The trim removed 4 bases at V and 2 bases at J, leaving 7 bases unmatched. The CDR3 here is CASSPSTGGGNYGYTF. The CDR3 region has the DNA TGTGCCAGCAGCCCATCGACAGGGGGCGGGAACTATGGCTACACCTTC.

A note on this clonotype: One end of the junction varies from germline; a read error may be responsible. The gene calls are TRBV27 and TRBJ2-1; 14 bases are a match to TRBD2. CDR3 length: 15 amino acids. CDR1 and CDR2 (germline): MNHEY, SMNVEV (reference sequence). For the CDR3, the DNA is TGTGCCAGCAACTCCCCCGGACTAGCGGGAGGAGGGTGGGTCTTC. It translates to CASNSPGLAGGGWVF.

This chain links TRBV10-3 with TRBJ1-2, with 7 bases that match TRBD1. This CDR3 spans 15 amino acids. After removal of 0 bases from V and 8 bases from J, the junction contained 9 bases not matched to a gene. Germline lookup yields CDR1 ENHRY and CDR2 SYGVKD. Here the CDR3 reads CAISESFRQGWGYTF. The DNA for the CDR3 is TGTGCCATCAGTGAGTCCTTCAGACAGGGTTGGGGCTACACCTTC.

At least ten counts were recorded for this clonotype. J is TRBJ2-3 and V is TRBV30, with D perhaps TRBD1 (5 bases). The V gene lost 0 bases and the J gene lost 7 bases, with 14 bases spanning the gap. Germline CDR1 reads GTSNPN; CDR2 reads SVGIG (reference sequence). CDR3 length: 14 amino acids. Here the CDR3 reads CAWSVGVPRNTQYF. CDR3 in DNA: TGTGCCTGGAGTGTAGGGGTCCCACGAAATACGCAGTATTTT. Variable domain in full (rest from reference TRBV30 and TRBJ2-3): SQTIHQWPATLVQPVGSPLSLECTVEGTSNPNLYWYRQAAGRGLQLLFYSVGIGQISSEVPQNLSASRPQDRQFILSSKKLLLSDSGFYLCAWSVGVPRNTQYFGPGTRLTVL.

CDR3 nucleotide sequence: TGTGCCAGCTTAAAGGGGGGGAGGATGGAGACCCAGTACTTC. Translating gives CASLKGGRMETQYF. The gene calls are TRBV6-2 or TRBV6-3 and TRBJ2-5, with D possibly being TRBD2 (7 bases). V dropped 8 bases and J dropped 5 bases, with 18 bases sitting between them. CDR1 and CDR2 from the germline V gene are MNHEY and SVGEGT. This CDR3 spans 14 amino acids.

In regard to this clonotype: A clone one base away is much larger, so this may be a read error. The chain employs TRBV2 and TRBJ1-2; D ambiguous. Trimming shortened V by 4 bases and J by 0 bases, and 6 bases separated the two germline ends. Germline-derived CDR1 and CDR2 are SNHLY and FYNNEI. The CDR3 spans 13 residues. Written as DNA, the CDR3 is TGTGCCAGCAGTGGGCGACCTAACTATGGCTACACCTTC. Amino acids: CASSGRPNYGYTF.

This clonotype came up many times. CDR3 sequence: CASSPLGDTDTQYF. The CDR3 nucleotides read TGTGCCAGCAGCCCCCTCGGGGACACAGATACGCAGTATTTT. The chain links TRBV7-3 to TRBJ2-3; possible D gene TRBD2, 5 bases. Germline assignment: CDR1 SGHTA and CDR2 FQGTGA. Trimming left V 5 bases short and J 2 bases short, with 11 bases between. CDR3 length: 14 amino acids. The variable domain in full, completed from reference TRBV7-3 and TRBJ2-3, reads GAGVSQTPSNKVTEKGKYVELRCDPISGHTALYWYRQSLGQGPEFLIYFQGTGAADDSGLPNDRFFAVRPEGSVSTLKIQRTERGDSAVYLCASSPLGDTDTQYFGPGTRLTVL.

This rearrangement joins TRBV10-3 to TRBJ1-1, with D hard to call. Trimming took 6 bases from V and 3 from J, leaving 8 bases between them. The CDR3 spans 12 residues. CDR1 and CDR2 from the germline V gene are ENHRY and SYGVKD. This CDR3 reads CAIREDYTEAFF. In DNA form, the CDR3 reads TGTGCCATCAGGGAGGACTACACTGAAGCTTTCTTT.

The chain employs TRBV11-2 and TRBJ2-5, with TRBD2 matching 8 bases. This CDR3 has 18 residues. The junction had 11 bases not matched to a gene; V was cut back by 1 base and J by 1 base. Germline CDR1 SGHAT, CDR2 FQNNGV. CDR3 bases: TGTGCCAGCAGCTTAGGGGCGAGGGGACTAGGGGCCCAAGAGACCCAGTACTTC. Amino acid sequence: CASSLGARGLGAQETQYF.

The chain combines TRBV15 with TRBJ1-4, with TRBD1 as a possible D gene (6 bases). The CDR3 has 16 amino acids. Deletions cut 3 bases from V and 7 bases from J, with 18 bases between. Germline assignment: CDR1 LNHNV and CDR2 YYDKDF (reference sequence). The CDR3 region is CATSRGYREGGEKLFF. The CDR3 nucleotides read TGTGCCACCAGCAGGGGATACAGGGAAGGTGGTGAAAAACTGTTTTTT.

In its sample, this clonotype was seen many times. The chain employs TRBV2 and TRBJ2-1; D is unresolved. The CDR3 has 15 amino acids. Germline V gives CDR1 SNHLY, CDR2 FYNNEI. V lost 7 bases to trimming and J lost 1 base, with 14 bases between them. The CDR3 is CASITSPTSYNEQFF. CDR3 DNA sequence: TGTGCCAGCATTACCAGCCCAACTTCCTACAATGAGCAGTTCTTC.